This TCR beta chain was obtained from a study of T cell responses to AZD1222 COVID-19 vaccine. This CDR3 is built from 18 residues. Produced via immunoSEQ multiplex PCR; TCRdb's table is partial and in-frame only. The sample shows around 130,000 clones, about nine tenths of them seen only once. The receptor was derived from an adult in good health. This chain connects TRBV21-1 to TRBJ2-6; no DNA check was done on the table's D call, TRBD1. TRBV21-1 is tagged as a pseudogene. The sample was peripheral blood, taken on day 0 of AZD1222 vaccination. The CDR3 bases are TGTGCCAGCAGCAAAAATAAGGGCAGGGTTCCTGGGGCCAACGTCCTGACTTTC. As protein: CASSKNKGRVPGANVLTF.